These T cell receptor beta chains were read from a single sample in a study of control samples from healthy donors and cancer patients. Sequencing used immunoSEQ multiplex PCR; TCRdb keeps in-frame clones, though not all of them. Counted here are 110,000 to 150,000 clones, 75% to 95% occurring once; the ten biggest clones make up under 9%. Material: blood. These receptor sequences come from a man aged 18 to 30 in good health. Both conserved end residues are part of each CDR3. The order of the fields is CDR3 DNA, CDR3 protein, clone size, D gene, J gene, V gene. D genes are given only for firm matches. The listing skips clone size in some rows; elsewhere it reads once, few, many or a size class.

TGCAGCGTTGAAGTAATCTCTGGAAACACCATATATTTT CSVEVISGNTIYF . . TRBJ1-3 TRBV29-1
TGTGCCAGCAGCTTTGGGGGACCTAACAACTATGGCTACACCTTC CASSFGGPNNYGYTF few . TRBJ1-2 TRBV5-6
TGTGCCAGCAGCCAAGGGCGATGGTATGGCTACACCTTC CASSQGRWYGYTF . . TRBJ1-2 TRBV14
TGCGCCAGCAGCTCCGAGACTAGGTCCGACGAGCAGTACTTC CASSSETRSDEQYF . . TRBJ2-7 TRBV5-1
TGCGCCAGCAGCCAAGATGTGGGACTAGCGGGGGGGCGTACAGATACGCAGTATTTT CASSQDVGLAGGRTDTQYF . TRBD2 TRBJ2-3 TRBV4-1
TGTGCCAGCAGCTTAGGGATGGCGGGGGAAGATGAGCAGTTCTTC CASSLGMAGEDEQFF . TRBD2 TRBJ2-1 TRBV11-3
TGCGCCAGCAGTGGGACGGTTAACACTGAAGCTTTCTTT CASSGTVNTEAFF . . TRBJ1-1 TRBV23-1
TGTGCCAGCAGCGTTACCGGGACAGGCCCCTACGAGCAGTACTTC CASSVTGTGPYEQYF . TRBD1 TRBJ2-7 TRBV9
TGTGCCAGCAGTGGGCGGTTCGGGACAGATACGCAGTATTTT CASSGRFGTDTQYF . . TRBJ2-3 TRBV2
TGTGCCACCCGGGGGGCCATGAACACTGAAGCTTTCTTT CATRGAMNTEAFF . . TRBJ1-1 TRBV21-1
TGCGCCAGCAGCCAAATTTATCAGGGGAACACTGAAGCTTTCTTT CASSQIYQGNTEAFF . . TRBJ1-1 TRBV4-1
TGTGCCAGCAGCTTTAAAGGGGAGGGAAATCAGCCCCAGCATTTT CASSFKGEGNQPQHF . . TRBJ1-5 TRBV7-2
TGTGCCAGCAGCGGACCCTCCCCAGATACGCAGTATTTT CASSGPSPDTQYF . . TRBJ2-3 TRBV7-2
TGTGCCAGCAGCAGCCCGGGCATTCCTAACTATGGCTACACCTTC CASSSPGIPNYGYTF . . TRBJ1-2 TRBV9
TGTGCCAGCAGTTACGGGGTAAACTATGGCTACACCTTC CASSYGVNYGYTF . . TRBJ1-2 TRBV6-5
TGTGCCAGCAGTTTGGCACGGAACTATGGCTACACCTTC CASSLARNYGYTF . . TRBJ1-2 TRBV12-3/TRBV12-4
TGCGCCAGCAGCAGAGAGACCTCCTACGAGCAGTACTTC CASSRETSYEQYF . . TRBJ2-7 TRBV4-1
TGTGCCAGCAGTCTCCAACCAGCGAACACCGGGGAGCTGTTTTTT CASSLQPANTGELFF . . TRBJ2-2 TRBV5-6
TGTGCCTGGAGTATTTTTCCAGGAAACACCATATATTTT CAWSIFPGNTIYF . . TRBJ1-3 TRBV30
TGTGCCAGCAGTACACACAGGGCTGAGGCCGGGGAGCTGTTTTTT CASSTHRAEAGELFF . . TRBJ2-2 TRBV6-5
TGCGCCAGCAGCCAAACGGGGAGCGGGGGGGAGGCGCAGTATTTT CASSQTGSGGEAQYF few TRBD2 TRBJ2-3 TRBV4-3
TGTGCCAGCAGCGGGCGACAGGTCACCCAAGAGACCCAGTACTTC CASSGRQVTQETQYF . . TRBJ2-5 TRBV11-1
TGTGCCATCAGGGCCACCTCGACTAGCGGGGGGCCGAAAAACATTCAGTACTTC CAIRATSTSGGPKNIQYF . TRBD2 TRBJ2-4 TRBV10-3
TGTGCCAGTAGTATGGACCTCCTGCTCTATGGCTACACCTTC CASSMDLLLYGYTF . . TRBJ1-2 TRBV19
TGTGCCAGCAGCTTAGCTGGACTAGCGGTTAACACCGGGGAGCTGTTTTTT CASSLAGLAVNTGELFF . TRBD2 TRBJ2-2 TRBV7-2
TGTGCCAGCAGCGTAGGGGACAGGGGCCACGAGCAGTACTTC CASSVGDRGHEQYF once TRBD1 TRBJ2-7 TRBV9
TGTGCCAGCAGTTTCGGGAGCCAAGGAAGAAATCAGCCCCAGCATTTT CASSFGSQGRNQPQHF . . TRBJ1-5 TRBV6-2/TRBV6-3
TGTGCCATCAGTGGGAATAGTGGGAGGGCCGTCTCCTACGAGCAGTACTTC CAISGNSGRAVSYEQYF . TRBD2 TRBJ2-7 TRBV10-3
TGTGCCAGCAGTTACTCGGGGGTTGCGCAGTACTTC CASSYSGVAQYF . . TRBJ2-7 TRBV6-5
TGTGCCGCGAAGCGGGGTGGGAACACTGAAGCTTTCTTT CAAKRGGNTEAFF . . TRBJ1-1 TRBV30
TGTGCCAGCAGATCCCGGGCCGCGGGGGAGACCCAGTACTTC CASRSRAAGETQYF . . TRBJ2-5 TRBV6-5
TGTGCCAGTAGTATAGATCTCGATCAGCCCCAGCATTTT CASSIDLDQPQHF . . TRBJ1-5 TRBV19
TGCAGCGTTGAAGATGCAGGGTTGAACACTGAAGCTTTCTTT CSVEDAGLNTEAFF once . TRBJ1-1 TRBV29-1
TGTGCCAGCAGTAGGGGGAAGACAGATACGCAGTATTTT CASSRGKTDTQYF . . TRBJ2-3 TRBV6-5